One sample yielded the 24 T cell receptor beta chains listed below, sequenced in a study of cytomegalovirus exposure and HLA in healthy donors. Amplification used 60 Vbeta primers and 13 Jbeta primers. Libraries were prepared by immunoSEQ multiplex PCR; TCRdb keeps only in-frame clonotypes and omits some of them. Of some 100,000 clones in the sample, around three quarters were seen once. The sequenced sample consisted of PBMCs. The receptors here all came from a woman in her forties or fifties in good health and CMV-seropositive.

The chain has TRBV5-1 and TRBJ2-7, with TRBD2 matching over 8 bases. Germline assignment: CDR1 SGHRS and CDR2 YFSETQ. The J segment lost 4 bases and the V segment lost 2 bases, leaving 8 bases of the junction unmatched. This CDR3 is built from 15 residues. CDR3 in DNA: TGCGCCAGCAGCTTAAGTAGCGGGAATAATTACGAGCAGTACTTC. This codes for CASSLSSGNNYEQYF.

The rearrangement uses TRBV6-1 and TRBJ2-7; TRBD1 might be the D (6 bases). From germline, CDR1 is MNHNS and CDR2 SASEGT. This CDR3 contains 17 residues. The germline V and J ends were trimmed by 4 bases and 0 bases, with 19 bases remaining between them. CDR3 nucleotides: TGTGCCAGCAGTGGCCGCTACGGGACACCGGCCTCCTACGAGCAGTACTTC. This sequence encodes CASSGRYGTPASYEQYF.

The gene calls are TRBV4-1 and TRBJ1-2, with 9 bases identical to TRBD1. V gave up 1 base and J gave up 4 bases; unmatched junction bases: 19. Per germline, CDR1 MGHRA and CDR2 YSYEKL. The CDR3 extends over 20 amino acids. The CDR3 DNA sequence: TGCGCCAGCAGCCAAGTCCCGTCGGTGAACAGGGGGCGCCAGGGCTATGGCTACACCTTC. Its protein is CASSQVPSVNRGRQGYGYTF.

This clone was counted between two and nine times. The CDR3 is CASSLSARTEAFF. CDR3 sequence (DNA): TGTGCCAGCAGCTTAAGTGCGAGAACTGAAGCTTTCTTT. This chain links TRBV7-3 with TRBJ1-1; D not resolved. V was clipped by 1 base and J by 5 bases, with 8 bases between them. The germline V gene encodes CDR1 SGHTA and CDR2 FQGTGA. The length of the CDR3 is 13 residues.

The rearrangement uses TRBV5-1 and TRBJ2-1, with 11 bases identical to TRBD2. After removal of 0 bases from V and 6 bases from J, the junction contained 2 bases not matched to a gene. CDR1 and CDR2 from the germline V gene are SGHRS and YFSETQ. The CDR3 extends over 15 amino acids. This CDR3 reads CASSLVTSGGNEQFF. DNA of the CDR3: TGCGCCAGCAGCTTGGTCACTAGCGGGGGCAATGAGCAGTTCTTC. Full variable domain (outside the CDR3, taken from reference TRBV5-1 and TRBJ2-1): KAGVTQTPRYLIKTRGQQVTLSCSPISGHRSVSWYQQTPGQGLQFLFEYFSETQRNKGNFPGRFSGRQFSNSRSEMNVSTLELGDSALYLCASSLVTSGGNEQFFGPGTRLTVL.

The chain joins TRBV27 to TRBJ2-7; no clear D gene. CDR3 size: 13 residues. V was clipped by 5 bases and J by 3 bases, with 11 bases between them. Germline CDR1 and CDR2: MNHEY and SMNVEV (reference sequence). The CDR3 region has the DNA TGTGCCAGCAGTCTAGGTATAGGCTACGAGCAGTACTTC. Its translation is CASSLGIGYEQYF.

The chain recombines TRBV4-2 with TRBJ1-6; D gene ambiguous. This CDR3 region has 15 residues. The V end was cut by 0 bases, the J end by 7 bases, with 10 bases between. Looked up from germline, CDR1 is LGHNA and CDR2 is YNFKEQ. CDR3 sequence (DNA): TGTGCCAGCAGCCAAGATATCCGGGGAAATTCACCCCTCCACTTT. Its protein is CASSQDIRGNSPLHF.

V is TRBV30 and J is TRBJ1-1; D is undetermined. The CDR3 is 13 amino acids. Germline V lookup: CDR1 GTSNPN, CDR2 SVGIG (reference sequence). The V gene lost 0 bases and the J gene lost 4 bases, with 9 bases spanning the gap. This CDR3 reads CAWSVSTSTEAFF. The CDR3 region has the DNA TGTGCCTGGAGTGTTAGCACGAGCACTGAAGCTTTCTTT. Full variable domain (remainder filled in from reference TRBV30 and TRBJ1-1): SQTIHQWPATLVQPVGSPLSLECTVEGTSNPNLYWYRQAAGRGLQLLFYSVGIGQISSEVPQNLSASRPQDRQFILSSKKLLLSDSGFYLCAWSVSTSTEAFFGQGTRLTVV.

This clone has just a few counts. The V call is TRBV6-6, the J call TRBJ2-2; possible D gene TRBD2, 5 bases. This CDR3 has 13 amino acids. V was pared by 2 bases and J by 7 bases, with 8 bases between. The germline V gene encodes CDR1 MNHNY and CDR2 SVGAGI (reference sequence). CDR3 amino acids: CASSYHAGGELFF. CDR3 DNA sequence: TGTGCCAGCAGTTACCACGCGGGCGGGGAGCTGTTTTTT.

The chain links TRBV14 to TRBJ2-7; D is ambiguous. Deletions cut 3 bases from V and 1 base from J, with 7 bases between. From germline, CDR1 is SGHDN and CDR2 FVKESK. The CDR3 runs 13 residues. The CDR3 is CASSHPGSYEQYF. Written as DNA, the CDR3 is TGTGCCAGCAGCCACCCAGGTTCCTACGAGCAGTACTTC. Filled out from reference TRBV14 and TRBJ2-7, the complete variable domain reads EAGVTQFPSHSVIEKGQTVTLRCDPISGHDNLYWYRRVMGKEIKFLLHFVKESKQDESGMPNNRFLAERTGGTYSTLKVQPAELEDSGVYFCASSHPGSYEQYFGPGTRLTVT.

The CDR3 reads CASSALGTGAYEQYF. The DNA for the CDR3 is TGTGCCAGCAGCGCACTCGGGACAGGGGCCTACGAGCAGTACTTC. The chain uses TRBV5-5 and TRBJ2-5; 10 nucleotides match TRBD1. The tail of the sequence fits TRBJ2-7 better, so the J call may be wrong. This CDR3 region has 15 residues. The germline CDR1 and CDR2 sequences are SGHKS and YYEKEE (reference sequence).

A single count supports this clone. The DNA for the CDR3 is TGTGCCAGCAGCTTAAAGGCAGGGGTTACAGATACGCAGTATTTT. Protein product: CASSLKAGVTDTQYF. The rearrangement links TRBV7-3 to TRBJ2-3, with a weak D call TRBD1 (6 bases). This CDR3 contains 15 residues. Germline V gene lookup returns CDR1 SGHTA and CDR2 FQGTGA. Trimming shortened V by 1 base and J by 3 bases, and 11 bases separated the two germline ends.

The chain carries TRBV5-5 and TRBJ1-5; perhaps TRBD1 as D (6 bases). V was trimmed by 0 bases and J by 4 bases, leaving 11 bases between them. This CDR3 spans 15 amino acids. CDR1 is SGHKS and CDR2 is YYEKEE in the germline V gene (reference sequence). The CDR3 DNA is TGTGCCAGCAGCTTGGATGGCAGGGGTAATCAGCCCCAGCATTTT. It translates to CASSLDGRGNQPQHF. The whole variable domain, filled in from reference TRBV5-5 and TRBJ1-5, reads DAGVTQSPTHLIKTRGQQVTLRCSPISGHKSVSWYQQVLGQGPQFIFQYYEKEERGRGNFPDRFSARQFPNYSSELNVNALLLGDSALYLCASSLDGRGNQPQHFGDGTRLSIL.

The rearrangement links TRBV5-1 to TRBJ1-1; D is uncertain. Germline V lookup: CDR1 SGHRS, CDR2 YFSETQ. The CDR3 has 14 amino acids. V gave up 4 bases and J gave up 0 bases, with 10 bases separating them. The CDR3 spells CASSGSVLNTEAFF. The CDR3 DNA is TGCGCCAGCAGCGGCAGCGTCTTGAACACTGAAGCTTTCTTT.

CDR3 coding DNA: TGTGCCAGCAGCTTTCTAGCGGGAGGCAATGAGCAGTTCTTC. It is translated as CASSFLAGGNEQFF. This chain connects TRBV7-6 to TRBJ2-1, with 11 nucleotides matching TRBD2. Per the germline V gene, CDR1 is SGHVS and CDR2 is FNYEAQ. The CDR3 is 14 amino acids. Unmatched junction bases numbered 1, after V lost 3 bases and J lost 6 bases.

The chain combines TRBV15 with TRBJ1-3, with D possibly TRBD1 on 5 matching bases. Trimming shortened V by 5 bases and J by 0 bases, and 11 bases separated the two germline ends. Germline lookup yields CDR1 LNHNV and CDR2 YYDKDF (reference sequence). CDR3 length: 15 amino acids. The CDR3 DNA sequence: TGTGCCACCAGCCTTGACAGAGTCTCTGGAAACACCATATATTTT. Translated: CATSLDRVSGNTIYF.

The chain links TRBV11-2 to TRBJ2-5; 8 bases line up with TRBD1. The CDR3 has 15 amino acids. With 2 bases clipped from V and 4 bases from J, the junction kept 6 bases outside the gene matches. CDR1 and CDR2 (germline): SGHAT, FQNNGV. The CDR3 DNA reads as TGTGCCAGCAGCTTACAGGGGGCGAGTGGAGAGACCCAGTACTTC. Its translation is CASSLQGASGETQYF. Full variable domain (outside the CDR3, taken from reference TRBV11-2 and TRBJ2-5): EAGVAQSPRYKIIEKRQSVAFWCNPISGHATLYWYQQILGQGPKLLIQFQNNGVVDDSQLPKDRFSAERLKGVDSTLKIQPAKLEDSAVYLCASSLQGASGETQYFGPGTRLLVL.

This chain links TRBV5-4 with TRBJ2-7, with 8 bases that match TRBD1. V lost 4 bases, J lost 4 bases, and 13 bases stayed unmatched. CDR3 length: 16 amino acids. In germline, CDR1 is SGHNT, CDR2 YYREEE (reference sequence). DNA of the CDR3: TGTGCCAGCAGCAGCTACGGTCAGGGGGCGAGGTACGAGCAGTACTTC. This codes for CASSSYGQGARYEQYF.

This CDR3 is CASSFGPGSTEAFF. The CDR3 DNA reads as TGTGCCAGCAGCTTCGGGCCCGGGAGCACTGAAGCTTTCTTT. The chain links TRBV27 to TRBJ1-1; no reliable D call. Trimming cost V 6 bases and J 4 bases, with 15 bases left between them. Germline-derived CDR1 and CDR2 are MNHEY and SMNVEV (reference sequence). The CDR3 loop spans 14 amino acids.

The chain recombines TRBV25-1 with TRBJ2-7; 7 bases line up with TRBD1. Trimming at V came to 5 bases and at J to 2 bases, leaving 6 bases not matched to a gene. Per germline, CDR1 MGHDK and CDR2 SYGVNS. The CDR3 has 14 residues. CDR3 protein: CASSQWTGAYEQYF. The CDR3 region has the DNA TGTGCCAGCAGTCAATGGACAGGTGCCTACGAGCAGTACTTC.

The V gene is TRBV5-4, the J gene TRBJ2-7, with TRBD1 as a possible D gene (6 bases). The germline V and J ends were trimmed by 0 bases and 6 bases, with 13 bases remaining between them. CDR3 size: 14 residues. Germline CDR1 SGHNT, CDR2 YYREEE (reference sequence). The CDR3 is CASSLGTVSGEQYF. The CDR3 DNA reads TGTGCCAGCAGCTTGGGGACAGTTTCGGGCGAGCAGTACTTC.

This clone was recorded a few times. The chain is built from TRBV15 and TRBJ2-7; 8 nucleotides align to TRBD1. V gave up 3 bases and J gave up 5 bases; unmatched junction bases: 9. CDR1 and CDR2 (germline): LNHNV, YYDKDF (reference sequence). The CDR3 runs to 15 residues. The CDR3 nucleotides read TGTGCCACCAGCAGGAACAGGGGGATGAAGGACGAGCAGTACTTC. Encoded protein: CATSRNRGMKDEQYF. Looking up the rest from reference TRBV15 and TRBJ2-7 gives the full variable domain: DAMVIQNPRYQVTQFGKPVTLSCSQTLNHNVMYWYQQKSSQAPKLLFHYYDKDFNNEADTPDNFQSRRPNTSFCFLDIRSPGLGDTAMYLCATSRNRGMKDEQYFGPGTRLTVT.

The chain recombines TRBV6-1 with TRBJ1-1; 7 nucleotides align to TRBD1. The length of the CDR3 is 13 residues. The ends lost 7 bases at V and 1 base at J; junction bases unmatched: 3. Germline CDR1 MNHNS, CDR2 SASEGT. CDR3 coding DNA: TGTGCCAGCACGGGACAGCCGAACACTGAAGCTTTCTTT. Its translation: CASTGQPNTEAFF.

V usage is TRBV2 and J usage is TRBJ2-7; 7 bases fit TRBD1. V lost 8 bases, J lost 3 bases, and 19 bases stayed unmatched. This CDR3 has 17 residues. Looked up from germline, CDR1 is SNHLY and CDR2 is FYNNEI. The CDR3 DNA follows: TGTGCCAGCGGGGTCGGGACAGACAGAGACCAAGGCTACGAGCAGTACTTC. Protein product: CASGVGTDRDQGYEQYF. The variable domain in full, completed from reference TRBV2 and TRBJ2-7, reads EPEVTQTPSHQVTQMGQEVILRCVPISNHLYFYWYRQILGQKVEFLVSFYNNEISEKSEIFDDQFSVERPDGSNFTLKIRSTKLEDSAMYFCASGVGTDRDQGYEQYFGPGTRLTVT.